This T cell receptor (beta chain) was recovered during a study of early T cells in non-severe SARS-CoV-2 infection. Background on the study: Whole-blood bulk RNA, unsorted, was sequenced, and chains were unpaired.

TCRdb analysed the 5' RACE reads with MiXCR anew, one entry per CDR3 protein. In the table there are about 77,000 distinct CDR3 sequences, 5% of which are singletons. This clonotype was observed many times. The V end was cut by 2 bases, the J end by 9 bases, with 14 bases between. This CDR3 contains 14 residues. This sequence was found in an adult who was a healthcare worker with PCR-confirmed SARS-CoV-2 infection or an uninfected control (not recorded which). The V call is TRBV12-3 or TRBV12-4, the J call TRBJ1-5; D perhaps matches TRBD1 (5 bases). Specimen: whole blood, collected at baseline. The CDR3 loop reads CASSLKMQGTPQHF. Written as DNA, the CDR3 is TGTGCCAGCAGTTTAAAGATGCAGGGTACGCCCCAGCATTTT.